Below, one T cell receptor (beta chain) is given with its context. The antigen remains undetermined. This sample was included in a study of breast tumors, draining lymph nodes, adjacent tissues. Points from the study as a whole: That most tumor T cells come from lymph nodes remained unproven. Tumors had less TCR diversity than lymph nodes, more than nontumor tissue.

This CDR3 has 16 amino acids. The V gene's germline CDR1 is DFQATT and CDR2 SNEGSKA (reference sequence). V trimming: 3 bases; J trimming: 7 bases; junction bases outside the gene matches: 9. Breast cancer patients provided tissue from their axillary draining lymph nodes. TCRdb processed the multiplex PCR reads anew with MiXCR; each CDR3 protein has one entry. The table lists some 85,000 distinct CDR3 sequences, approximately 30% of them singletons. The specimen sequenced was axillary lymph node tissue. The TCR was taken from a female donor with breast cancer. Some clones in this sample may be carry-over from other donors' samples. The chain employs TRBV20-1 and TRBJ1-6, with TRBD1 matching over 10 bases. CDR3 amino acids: CSARASGTGANSPLHF. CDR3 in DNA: TGCAGTGCTAGGGCCTCCGGGACAGGGGCCAATTCACCCCTCCACTTT.